These 18 T cell receptor beta chains share one sample of origin, sequenced in a study of CD8+CD57+ T cells in acquired aplastic anemia. Patients selected for sequencing had displayed CD8+CD57+ cell expansion by flow cytometry. The study profiled TCR beta VDJ and CDR3 using genomic DNA as template. MiXCR, run by TCRdb on the reads, gives a single entry per CDR3 protein. Of around 170,000 distinct CDR3 sequences listed, around 45% are singletons. The sequenced sample consisted of sorted CD4+, CD8+, or CD8+CD57+ T cells (not recorded which) from PBMCs. These receptors came from a human donor with aplastic anemia.

The chain joins TRBV20-1 to TRBJ2-5, with 8 nucleotides matching TRBD2. CDR1 is DFQATT and CDR2 is SNEGSKA in the germline V gene (reference sequence). After removal of 5 bases from V and 5 bases from J, the junction contained 10 bases not matched to a gene. The CDR3 contains 14 residues. This CDR3 reads CSAPSAGGLETQYF. The CDR3 region has the DNA TGCAGTGCTCCTTCCGCGGGAGGTCTTGAGACCCAGTACTTC.

This clonotype has at least ten counts. V is TRBV2 and J is TRBJ2-1, with D perhaps TRBD1 (6 bases). Looked up from germline, CDR1 is SNHLY and CDR2 is FYNNEI. The CDR3 covers 15 residues. V was cut by 10 bases and J by 0 bases, with 16 bases left in between. The CDR3 reads CANRERPSSYNEQFF. Written as DNA, the CDR3 is TGTGCCAACAGGGAGCGGCCAAGCTCCTACAATGAGCAGTTCTTC.

V and J are TRBV7-3 and TRBJ2-7, with TRBD2 as a possible D gene (6 bases). Germline lookup yields CDR1 SGHTA and CDR2 FQGTGA. This CDR3 region has 14 residues. Trimming removed 4 bases from V and 1 base from J, with 11 bases in between. In DNA, the CDR3 is TGTGCCAGCAGCTGGCGGGATCCTTCCTACGAGCAGTACTTC. This gives the protein CASSWRDPSYEQYF.

The V call is TRBV7-3, the J call TRBJ2-7; 11 bases are a match to TRBD2. The CDR3 has 14 amino acids. V lost 5 bases, J lost 4 bases, and 4 bases stayed unmatched. The germline CDR1 and CDR2 sequences are SGHTA and FQGTGA. CDR3 nucleotide sequence: TGTGCCAGCAGCCGTAGCGGGGGGGCATACGAGCAGTACTTC. Amino acids: CASSRSGGAYEQYF.

The V call is TRBV2, the J call TRBJ2-5, with D hard to call. The V gene lost 4 bases and the J gene lost 2 bases, with 8 bases spanning the gap. The CDR3 has 13 residues. Germline V lookup: CDR1 SNHLY, CDR2 FYNNEI. The CDR3 nucleotides are TGTGCCAGCAGTGTGAGTACACAAGAGACCCAGTACTTC. This sequence encodes CASSVSTQETQYF.

The chain uses TRBV2 and TRBJ2-7, with 7 bases that match TRBD1. The CDR3 has 10 amino acids. The germline gives CDR1 SNHLY, CDR2 FYNNEI. The ends lost 8 bases at V and 9 bases at J; junction bases unmatched: 4. CDR3 region: CASSGTAQYF. CDR3 bases: TGTGCCAGCTCGGGGACAGCGCAGTACTTC.

The V gene is TRBV25-1, the J gene TRBJ2-1; 7 nucleotides align to TRBD2. V lost 6 bases to trimming and J lost 0 bases; unmatched junction nucleotides: 5. The V gene's germline CDR1 is MGHDK and CDR2 SYGVNS. The CDR3 is 15 amino acids. Here the CDR3 DNA reads TGTGCCAGCAGAGCTAGCGGTGTCTCCTACAATGAGCAGTTCTTC. This gives the protein CASRASGVSYNEQFF.

Concerning this clonotype: A junction boundary mismatches the germline segment, possibly from a read error. CDR3 in amino acids: CASSLDYEDTQYF. The CDR3 nucleotides read TGTGCTAGCAGCTTAGATTATGAGGATACGCAGTATTTT. The chain recombines TRBV7-7 with TRBJ2-3; D is unresolved. The CDR3 has 13 residues. Germline CDR1 reads SSHAT; CDR2 reads FNYEAQ (reference sequence).

This clonotype was counted only a few times. This rearrangement joins TRBV10-3 to TRBJ2-1; D is perhaps TRBD2 (7 bases). Trimming left V 0 bases short and J 1 base short, with 10 bases between. Germline V gives CDR1 ENHRY, CDR2 SYGVKD. This CDR3 comprises 16 residues. Here the CDR3 reads CAISESRGGSYNEQFF. CDR3 in DNA: TGTGCCATCAGTGAGTCGAGGGGGGGATCCTACAATGAGCAGTTCTTC.

This clonotype was picked up one time. This rearrangement joins TRBV7-9 to TRBJ2-7; no definite D call. Germline V lookup: CDR1 SEHNR, CDR2 FQNEAQ (reference sequence). The CDR3 runs 15 residues. V was clipped by 1 base and J by 5 bases, with 15 bases between them. CDR3: CASSLGGGILHEQYF. The CDR3 region has the DNA TGTGCCAGCAGCTTAGGTGGCGGAATCCTCCACGAGCAGTACTTC.

A note on this clonotype: Since a much larger clone is just one base distant, this may be a read error. V gene TRBV30 combines with J gene TRBJ2-7; perhaps TRBD2 as D (7 bases). Per the germline V gene, CDR1 is GTSNPN and CDR2 is SVGIG (reference sequence). The length of the CDR3 is 12 residues. The CDR3 reads CAWSVGGDELYF. The CDR3 nucleotides read TGTGCCTGGAGTGTAGGGGGGGACGAGCTGTACTTC.

There are a few counts of this clonotype. V and J are TRBV2 and TRBJ1-6; 8 nucleotides align to TRBD1. Germline V gene lookup returns CDR1 SNHLY and CDR2 FYNNEI. V shed 7 bases, J shed 13 bases, and the junction held 12 bases outside the gene matches. The CDR3 extends over 14 amino acids. The chain's CDR3 is CASTTQGAGSPLHF. The DNA for the CDR3 is TGTGCCAGCACCACCCAGGGGGCAGGGTCGCCCCTCCACTTT.

The CDR3 sequence: CATSRDYEYSNQPQHF. The CDR3 coding sequence is TGTGCCACCAGCAGAGATTATGAGTATAGCAATCAGCCCCAGCATTTT. The chain uses TRBV15 and TRBJ1-5, with D unclear. The CDR3 totals 16 residues. CDR1 and CDR2 (germline): LNHNV, YYDKDF (reference sequence). The ends were cut back, 0 bases at V and 0 bases at J, with 9 bases in the middle.

V usage is TRBV2 and J usage is TRBJ1-2; tentative D call: TRBD1 (5 bases). CDR1 SNHLY and CDR2 FYNNEI come from the germline V gene. Trimming removed 2 bases from V and 4 bases from J, with 14 bases in between. This CDR3 comprises 15 residues. The CDR3 spells CASSEIYGGGYGYTF. The CDR3 nucleotides read TGTGCCAGCAGTGAAATCTACGGGGGAGGCTATGGCTACACCTTC.

The chain carries TRBV25-1 and TRBJ1-4; 7 nucleotides align to TRBD1. The V gene's germline CDR1 is MGHDK and CDR2 SYGVNS. This CDR3 contains 16 residues. Trimming took 4 bases from V and 2 from J; bases not matched to a gene: 7. The CDR3: CASSGSTQGTNEKLFF. As DNA, the CDR3 is TGTGCCAGCAGTGGGTCGACACAGGGGACTAATGAAAAACTGTTTTTT.

This clonotype was seen only a few times. One end of the junction does not line up with germline, which may come from a read error. This chain uses TRBV5-6 with TRBJ2-5, with 14 bases fitting TRBD2. This CDR3 comprises 17 residues. In germline, CDR1 is SGHDT, CDR2 YYEEEE. The CDR3 region has the DNA TGTGCCAGCAGACCCTGGACTAGCGGGAGGCGACAAGAGACCCAGCACTTC. Translating gives CASRPWTSGRRQETQHF.

There are a few counts of this clonotype. The chain employs TRBV7-6 and TRBJ2-2, with a tentative D call TRBD1 (6 bases). Looked up from germline, CDR1 is SGHVS and CDR2 is FNYEAQ. Trimming shortened V by 3 bases and J by 3 bases, and 11 bases separated the two germline ends. CDR3 length: 15 residues. The CDR3 sequence: CASSFQDSDTGELFF. In DNA form, the CDR3 reads TGTGCCAGCAGCTTTCAGGACAGTGACACCGGGGAGCTGTTTTTT.

This clonotype was found a few times. The V and J genes are TRBV19 and TRBJ1-3; D is unclear. Germline V lookup: CDR1 LNHDA, CDR2 SQIVND (reference sequence). With 2 bases removed from V and 2 bases from J, the gap between germline ends came to 7 bases. This CDR3 is built from 14 residues. The CDR3 region has the DNA TGTGCCAGTAGTATATTGGGGACTGGAAACACCATATATTTT. Translated, it gives CASSILGTGNTIYF.